Each of the 32 T cell receptor beta chains below was sequenced from the same sample in a study of Tregs in tolerant kidney transplant recipients. This table comes from immunoSEQ multiplex PCR, and its TCRdb copy is limited to in-frame clones, with some not included. Of 110,000 or so clones listed, roughly 92% are singletons. Sequencing input: CD4+ T cells from blood. These TCRs come from a human donor in good health.

This chain links TRBV6-5 with TRBJ1-1, with no clear D. Germline-derived CDR1 and CDR2 are MNHEY and SVGAGI. Trimming stripped 4 bases from V and 10 bases from J, with 19 bases between. The length of the CDR3 is 14 residues. The CDR3 here is CASSSGQAVGIAFF. The CDR3 nucleotides are TGTGCCAGCAGTTCTGGGCAGGCTGTTGGAATAGCTTTCTTT.

V usage is TRBV10-1 and J usage is TRBJ1-1, with 7 positions matching TRBD1. The CDR3 is made up of 15 amino acids. V lost 5 bases to trimming and J lost 2 bases; unmatched junction nucleotides: 8. CDR1 is WNHNN, CDR2 SYGVQD, per germline (reference sequence). The CDR3 sequence: CASSWGTEPNTEAFF. Written as DNA, the CDR3 is TGCGCCAGCAGTTGGGGGACAGAGCCCAACACTGAAGCTTTCTTT.

The V and J genes are TRBV2 and TRBJ2-7; D might be TRBD1 (5 bases). V was clipped by 8 bases and J by 3 bases, with 11 bases between them. In germline, CDR1 is SNHLY, CDR2 FYNNEI. There are 12 residues in the CDR3. In nucleotides, the CDR3 is TGTGCCAGCCATAGGGGCAGCTACGAGCAGTACTTC. It translates to CASHRGSYEQYF.

This clone was counted a single time. The V gene is TRBV9, the J gene TRBJ2-2, with 7 bases lining up with TRBD2. The CDR3 contains 15 residues. Unmatched junction bases numbered 1, after V lost 0 bases and J lost 2 bases. Germline lookup yields CDR1 SGDLS and CDR2 YYNGEE. CDR3: CASSVASGNTGELFF. The CDR3 DNA sequence: TGTGCCAGCAGCGTAGCTAGCGGAAACACCGGGGAGCTGTTTTTT.

The chain couples TRBV19 to TRBJ2-1; TRBD1 might be the D (5 bases). Trimming left V 5 bases short and J 5 bases short, with 10 bases between. This CDR3 contains 13 residues. The germline CDR1 and CDR2 sequences are LNHDA and SQIVND (reference sequence). The chain's CDR3 is CASSLGADNEQFF. The CDR3 DNA reads as TGTGCCAGTAGTCTTGGGGCCGACAATGAGCAGTTCTTC.

J is TRBJ1-5 and V is TRBV28; TRBD1 aligns across 7 bases. With V trimmed by 7 bases and J by 2 bases, 8 bases remained unmatched. Germline V CDR1 and CDR2: MDHEN, SYDVKM. This CDR3 is 15 amino acids long. The CDR3 DNA reads as TGTGCCAGCACCTCCCCCGGGACAGGCAATCAGCCCCAGCATTTT. It codes for CASTSPGTGNQPQHF. Complete variable domain (other parts from reference TRBV28 and TRBJ1-5): DVKVTQSSRYLVKRTGEKVFLECVQDMDHENMFWYRQDPGLGLRLIYFSYDVKMKEKGDIPEGYSVSREKKERFSLILESASTNQTSMYLCASTSPGTGNQPQHFGDGTRLSIL.

The chain recombines TRBV4-2 with TRBJ2-1, with TRBD2 identical over 7 bases. Per the germline V gene, CDR1 is LGHNA and CDR2 is YNFKEQ. J gave up 5 bases and V 2 bases, and 12 bases lay outside the gene matches. This CDR3 contains 17 residues. The CDR3 nucleotides are TGTGCCAGCAGCCAAAGGGGCGGGGGTAGGTCAGACAATGAGCAGTTCTTC. This translates into CASSQRGGGRSDNEQFF.

Comment on this clone: This CDR3 is also generated by other DNA sequences in the sample. The rearrangement links TRBV7-9 to TRBJ1-2; TRBD1 aligns across 11 bases. Germline CDR1 is SEHNR and CDR2 is FQNEAQ (reference sequence). The CDR3 loop spans 17 amino acids. The ends lost 4 bases at V and 8 bases at J; junction bases unmatched: 15. Written as DNA, the CDR3 is TGTGCCAGCAGCTCTGGGACAGGGGGGCGCATATTTAGAGGCTACACCTTC. This codes for CASSSGTGGRIFRGYTF.

Here the CDR3 reads CASSFGTGTTDTQYF. CDR3 nucleotides: TGTGCCAGCAGCTTCGGGACAGGAACCACAGATACGCAGTATTTT. The gene calls are TRBV7-2 and TRBJ2-3, with 8 bases that match TRBD1. J gave up 2 bases and V 3 bases, and 4 bases lay outside the gene matches. The CDR3 totals 15 residues. The V gene's germline CDR1 is SGHTA and CDR2 FQGNSA.

The chain is built from TRBV5-4 and TRBJ2-1; 11 bases agree with TRBD2. The CDR3 covers 20 residues. The germline gives CDR1 SGHNT, CDR2 YYREEE (reference sequence). V lost 3 bases to trimming and J lost 1 base; unmatched junction nucleotides: 15. The CDR3 is CASSSLEGWLAGGSYNEQFF. In DNA form, the CDR3 reads TGTGCCAGCAGCTCCTTGGAGGGTTGGTTAGCGGGGGGGTCCTACAATGAGCAGTTCTTC.

This CDR3 is CSVETGGREQFF. Here the CDR3 DNA reads TGCAGCGTTGAAACAGGGGGCCGTGAGCAGTTCTTC. The chain recombines TRBV29-1 with TRBJ2-1, with 9 positions matching TRBD1. The V gene's germline CDR1 is SQVTM and CDR2 ANQGSEA. The CDR3 runs 12 residues. V lost 2 bases, J lost 9 bases, and 2 bases stayed unmatched.

The chain employs TRBV7-3 and TRBJ2-1, with 10 positions matching TRBD1. In germline, CDR1 is SGHTA, CDR2 FQGTGA. V dropped 2 bases and J dropped 4; count of bases not matched to a gene: 2. The CDR3 has 15 residues. The CDR3 coding sequence is TGTGCCAGCAGCTTAGAGGGACAGGGGTACAATGAGCAGTTCTTC. It codes for CASSLEGQGYNEQFF.

The chain has TRBV18 and TRBJ2-3; D not resolved. V was trimmed by 2 bases and J by 3 bases, leaving 12 bases between them. The CDR3 extends over 15 amino acids. Looked up from germline, CDR1 is KGHSH and CDR2 is LQKENI. This CDR3 reads CASSPSQGRTDTQYF. For the CDR3, the DNA is TGTGCCAGCTCACCATCGCAAGGCAGGACAGATACGCAGTATTTT.

The chain uses TRBV9 and TRBJ2-2; D remains unclear. There are 13 residues in the CDR3. From germline, CDR1 is SGDLS and CDR2 YYNGEE. V was cut by 5 bases and J by 1 base, with 6 bases left in between. CDR3 nucleotide sequence: TGTGCCAGCAGTTTGATGAACACCGGGGAGCTGTTTTTT. It is translated as CASSLMNTGELFF.

The rearrangement links TRBV2 to TRBJ2-1; 8 bases are shared with TRBD2. Germline V gene lookup returns CDR1 SNHLY and CDR2 FYNNEI. The CDR3 has 13 residues. The ends lost 5 bases at V and 10 bases at J; junction bases unmatched: 7. CDR3 DNA: TGTGCCAGCAGTCCGGGACTAGGAGCCGAGCAGTTCTTC. This sequence encodes CASSPGLGAEQFF.

V usage is TRBV7-8 and J usage is TRBJ2-1, with TRBD1 matching 9 bases. With V trimmed by 2 bases and J by 9 bases, 8 bases remained unmatched. The germline CDR1 and CDR2 sequences are SGHVS and FQNEAQ. This CDR3 has 15 residues. The CDR3 nucleotides are TGTGCCAGCAGCTTACCGAGGACAGGGGAGGCTGAGCAGTTCTTC. The encoded protein is CASSLPRTGEAEQFF.

This clone turned up a few times. The chain has TRBV4-1 and TRBJ1-1; D might be TRBD1 (6 bases). CDR3 length: 17 residues. Between the trimmed V and J ends, which lost 4 bases and 5 bases, there was a span of 23 bases. CDR1 and CDR2 (germline): MGHRA, YSYEKL. CDR3: CASSPPLGAGQGTEAFF. The CDR3 DNA reads as TGCGCCAGCAGCCCGCCACTGGGGGCAGGGCAAGGGACTGAAGCTTTCTTT.

This rearrangement joins TRBV28 to TRBJ2-7; D is uncertain. This CDR3 region has 16 residues. Looked up from germline, CDR1 is MDHEN and CDR2 is SYDVKM. The V end was cut by 2 bases, the J end by 2 bases, with 16 bases between. DNA for the CDR3: TGTGCCAGCAGTTTAAAAGTAGGAGAGCCGACCTACGAGCAGTACTTC. The encoded protein is CASSLKVGEPTYEQYF.

The chain combines TRBV11-2 with TRBJ1-3; D call uncertain. The CDR3 sequence is 12 residues long. In germline, CDR1 is SGHAT, CDR2 FQNNGV. Trimming left V 5 bases short and J 0 bases short, with 2 bases between. The CDR3 DNA sequence: TGTGCCAGCAGCAACTCTGGAAACACCATATATTTT. This codes for CASSNSGNTIYF.

The rearrangement uses TRBV6-1 and TRBJ2-1; TRBD2 might be the D (6 bases). Germline CDR1 MNHNS, CDR2 SASEGT. The CDR3 spans 15 residues. Trimming removed 3 bases at V and 0 bases at J, with 9 bases between. In DNA, the CDR3 is TGTGCCAGCAGTGAGGTCGGGAGCTCCTACAATGAGCAGTTCTTC. Amino acid sequence: CASSEVGSSYNEQFF.

This clone was recorded once. V gene TRBV4-1 combines with J gene TRBJ2-1; 12 positions match TRBD2. CDR1 is MGHRA and CDR2 is YSYEKL in the germline V gene. The CDR3 length is 18 residues. V lost 4 bases and J lost 4; bases outside the gene matches: 11. The CDR3 reads CASSLTALLAGGYNEQFF. In nucleotides, the CDR3 is TGCGCCAGCAGCCTGACAGCCCTGCTAGCGGGGGGGTACAATGAGCAGTTCTTC.

The chain joins TRBV9 to TRBJ2-5, with D possibly TRBD1 on 5 matching bases. The CDR3 loop spans 15 amino acids. The V gene's germline CDR1 is SGDLS and CDR2 YYNGEE. With 0 bases removed from V and 1 base from J, the gap between germline ends came to 10 bases. In DNA, the CDR3 is TGTGCCAGCAGCGTAGGTGGGGCCCCCCAAGAGACCCAGTACTTC. It specifies CASSVGGAPQETQYF. The variable domain in full, completed from reference TRBV9 and TRBJ2-5, reads DSGVTQTPKHLITATGQRVTLRCSPRSGDLSVYWYQQSLDQGLQFLIQYYNGEERAKGNILERFSAQQFPDLHSELNLSSLELGDSALYFCASSVGGAPQETQYFGPGTRLLVL.

The chain has TRBV6-6 and TRBJ2-5; perhaps TRBD2 as D (5 bases). Germline loops: CDR1 MNHNY, CDR2 SVGAGI (reference sequence). This CDR3 contains 13 residues. Deletions cut 8 bases from V and 5 bases from J, with 15 bases between. The CDR3 spells CASLSRERETQYF. The CDR3 coding sequence is TGTGCCAGCCTCTCAAGAGAGCGGGAGACCCAGTACTTC.

The gene calls are TRBV19 and TRBJ1-2, with TRBD1 identical over 11 bases. This CDR3 is built from 18 residues. CDR1 is LNHDA, CDR2 SQIVND, per germline (reference sequence). V trimming: 8 bases; J trimming: 0 bases; junction bases outside the gene matches: 14. CDR3 bases: TGTGCCAGTCGCGTCTACTCGGGACAGGGGGTCGCTAACTATGGCTACACCTTC. Protein product: CASRVYSGQGVANYGYTF.

The genes are TRBV4-2 and TRBJ1-1; tentative D call: TRBD1 (6 bases). The CDR3 is 15 amino acids. Germline lookup yields CDR1 LGHNA and CDR2 YNFKEQ. Trimming cost V 5 bases and J 0 bases, with 13 bases left between them. This chain's CDR3 is CASSVGGLMNTEAFF. In nucleotides, the CDR3 is TGTGCCAGCAGCGTGGGGGGGCTCATGAACACTGAAGCTTTCTTT.

This rearrangement joins TRBV5-1 to TRBJ2-2, with 11 bases that match TRBD2. The CDR3 has 17 residues. Germline loops: CDR1 SGHRS, CDR2 YFSETQ. Germline trimming cut 2 bases from V and 4 bases from J; bases unmatched to any gene: 7. The CDR3 DNA is TGCGCCAGCAGCTTATTTAGCGGGAGGGAAGGCACCGGGGAGCTGTTTTTT. This sequence encodes CASSLFSGREGTGELFF.

V gene TRBV25-1 combines with J gene TRBJ1-1, with D unclear. Deletions cut 5 bases from V and 11 bases from J, with 12 bases between. Germline-derived CDR1 and CDR2 are MGHDK and SYGVNS. The CDR3 is 11 residues long. The CDR3 DNA is TGTGCCAGCAGTAAAGGCCGCGGGGCTTTCTTT. Translated, it gives CASSKGRGAFF.

This clone came up a few times. The V gene is TRBV18, the J gene TRBJ1-1; D may be TRBD1 (6 bases). Germline CDR1 KGHSH, CDR2 LQKENI. Trimming left V 3 bases short and J 8 bases short, with 13 bases between. This CDR3 contains 13 residues. In DNA, the CDR3 is TGTGCCAGCTCACCGATTGATCAGGGGGAAGCTTTCTTT. It translates to CASSPIDQGEAFF.

V is TRBV19 and J is TRBJ2-7; tentatively, D is TRBD1 (6 bases). The CDR3 loop spans 15 amino acids. Germline loops: CDR1 LNHDA, CDR2 SQIVND (reference sequence). Trimming pared 2 bases from V and 3 bases from J, leaving 14 bases between. CDR3 in amino acids: CASSITRGHLYEQYF. The CDR3 DNA sequence: TGTGCCAGTAGTATAACCAGGGGCCACCTCTACGAGCAGTACTTC. Drawing the rest from reference TRBV19 and TRBJ2-7, the complete variable domain is DGGITQSPKYLFRKEGQNVTLSCEQNLNHDAMYWYRQDPGQGLRLIYYSQIVNDFQKGDIAEGYSVSREKKESFPLTVTSAQKNPTAFYLCASSITRGHLYEQYFGPGTRLTVT.

V gene TRBV6-6 combines with J gene TRBJ2-6, with D perhaps being TRBD1 or TRBD2 (5 bases each). Germline V gene sequence: CDR1 MNHNY, CDR2 SVGAGI (reference sequence). V gave up 7 bases and J gave up 0 bases, with 13 bases separating them. The CDR3 contains 16 residues. CDR3 nucleotides: TGTGCCAGCACTCCCCGGGACCTCTCTGGGGCCAACGTCCTGACTTTC. It is translated as CASTPRDLSGANVLTF.

The chain recombines TRBV19 with TRBJ2-5, with unresolved D. The CDR3 consists of 15 residues. Germline V gene sequence: CDR1 LNHDA, CDR2 SQIVND (reference sequence). Trimming pared 3 bases from V and 3 bases from J, leaving 14 bases between. Here the CDR3 DNA reads TGTGCCAGTAGTATGGGCCGGATAGATAAAGAGACCCAGTACTTC. Encoded protein: CASSMGRIDKETQYF.

The chain is built from TRBV5-5 and TRBJ2-7, with 8 bases lining up with TRBD1. Germline values: CDR1 SGHKS, CDR2 YYEKEE (reference sequence). The CDR3 consists of 14 residues. With V trimmed by 7 bases and J by 0 bases, 6 bases remained unmatched. The CDR3 here is CASATGVDSYEQYF. The CDR3 region has the DNA TGTGCCAGCGCGACAGGGGTGGACTCCTACGAGCAGTACTTC.